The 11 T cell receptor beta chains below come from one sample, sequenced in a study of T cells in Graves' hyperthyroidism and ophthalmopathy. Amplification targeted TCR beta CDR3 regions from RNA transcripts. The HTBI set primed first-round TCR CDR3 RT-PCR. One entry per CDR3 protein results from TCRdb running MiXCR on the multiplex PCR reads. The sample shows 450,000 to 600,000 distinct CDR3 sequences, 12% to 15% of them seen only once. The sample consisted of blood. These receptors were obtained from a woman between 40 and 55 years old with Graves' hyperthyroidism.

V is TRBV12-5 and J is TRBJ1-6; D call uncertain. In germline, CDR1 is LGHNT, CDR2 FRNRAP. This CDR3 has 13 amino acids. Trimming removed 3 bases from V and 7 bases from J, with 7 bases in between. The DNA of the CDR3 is TGTGCTAGTGGTTTAGGTCAGAATTCACCCCTCCACTTT. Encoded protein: CASGLGQNSPLHF.

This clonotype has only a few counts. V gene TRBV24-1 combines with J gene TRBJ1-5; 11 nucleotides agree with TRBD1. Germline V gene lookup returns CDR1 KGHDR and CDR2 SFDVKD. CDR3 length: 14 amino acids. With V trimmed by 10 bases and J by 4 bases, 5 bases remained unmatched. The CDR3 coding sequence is TGTGCCACTCGGGACAGGGGGACTAATCAGCCCCAGCATTTT. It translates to CATRDRGTNQPQHF.

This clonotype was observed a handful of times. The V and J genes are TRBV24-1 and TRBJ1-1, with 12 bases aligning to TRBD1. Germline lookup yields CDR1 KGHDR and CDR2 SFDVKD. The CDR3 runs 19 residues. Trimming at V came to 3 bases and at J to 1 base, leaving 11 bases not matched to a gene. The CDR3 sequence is CATSDAGGTGGRANTEAFF. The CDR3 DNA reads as TGTGCCACCAGTGATGCGGGAGGGACAGGGGGCCGGGCGAACACTGAAGCTTTCTTT.

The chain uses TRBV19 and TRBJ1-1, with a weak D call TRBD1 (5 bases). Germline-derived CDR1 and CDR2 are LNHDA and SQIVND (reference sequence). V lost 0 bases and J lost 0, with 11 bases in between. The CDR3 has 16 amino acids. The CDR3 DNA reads TGTGCCAGTAGTATAGATGGAGGGACCATGAACACTGAAGCTTTCTTT. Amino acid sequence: CASSIDGGTMNTEAFF.

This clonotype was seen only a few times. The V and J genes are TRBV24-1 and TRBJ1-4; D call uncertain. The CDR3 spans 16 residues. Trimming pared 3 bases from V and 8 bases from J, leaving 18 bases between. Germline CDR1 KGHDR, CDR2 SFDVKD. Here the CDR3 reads CATSDGGSQKDEKLFF. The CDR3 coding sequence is TGTGCCACCAGTGATGGAGGGTCACAAAAGGACGAAAAACTGTTTTTT.

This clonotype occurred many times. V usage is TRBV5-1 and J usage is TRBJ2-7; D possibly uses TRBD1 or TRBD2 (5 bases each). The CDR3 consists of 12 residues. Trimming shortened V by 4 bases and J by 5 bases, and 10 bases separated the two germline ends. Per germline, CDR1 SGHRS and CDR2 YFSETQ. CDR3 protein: CASSRGQDEQYF. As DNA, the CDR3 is TGCGCCAGCAGCCGGGGCCAGGACGAGCAGTACTTC.

The CDR3 here is CASSDVGTDNQPQHF. The CDR3 coding sequence is TGTGCCAGCAGTGATGTAGGGACAGACAATCAGCCCCAGCATTTT. The chain joins TRBV2 to TRBJ1-5; 7 nucleotides line up with TRBD1. Germline V gene data show CDR1 as SNHLY and CDR2 as FYNNEI. CDR3 length equals 15 residues. V shed 3 bases and J 3 bases; nucleotides not matched to a gene: 5. Filled out from reference TRBV2 and TRBJ1-5, the complete variable domain reads EPEVTQTPSHQVTQMGQEVILRCVPISNHLYFYWYRQILGQKVEFLVSFYNNEISEKSEIFDDQFSVERPDGSNFTLKIRSTKLEDSAMYFCASSDVGTDNQPQHFGDGTRLSIL.

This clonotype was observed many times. The CDR3 loop reads CASSLVRGQETQYF. The CDR3 DNA follows: TGTGCCAGCAGTTTAGTTAGGGGGCAAGAGACCCAGTACTTC. V gene TRBV27 combines with J gene TRBJ2-5, with D possibly being TRBD1 (6 bases). Germline assignment: CDR1 MNHEY and CDR2 SMNVEV (reference sequence). This CDR3 spans 14 amino acids. V gave up 2 bases and J gave up 2 bases, with 9 bases separating them.

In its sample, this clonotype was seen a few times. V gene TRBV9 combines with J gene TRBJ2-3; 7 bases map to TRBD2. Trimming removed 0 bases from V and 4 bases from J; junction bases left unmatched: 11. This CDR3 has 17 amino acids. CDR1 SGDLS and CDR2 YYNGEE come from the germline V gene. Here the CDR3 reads CASSVEDRGRVSDTQYF. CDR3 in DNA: TGTGCCAGCAGCGTAGAGGACCGTGGGAGGGTTTCAGATACGCAGTATTTT. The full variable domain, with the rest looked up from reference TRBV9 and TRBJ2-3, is DSGVTQTPKHLITATGQRVTLRCSPRSGDLSVYWYQQSLDQGLQFLIQYYNGEERAKGNILERFSAQQFPDLHSELNLSSLELGDSALYFCASSVEDRGRVSDTQYFGPGTRLTVL.

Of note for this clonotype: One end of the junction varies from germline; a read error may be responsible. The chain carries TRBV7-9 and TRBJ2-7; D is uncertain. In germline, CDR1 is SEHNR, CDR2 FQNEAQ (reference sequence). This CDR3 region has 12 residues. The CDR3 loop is CASSLIVYEQYF. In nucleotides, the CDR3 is TGTGCCAGCAGCTTAATCGTCTACGAACAGTACTTC.

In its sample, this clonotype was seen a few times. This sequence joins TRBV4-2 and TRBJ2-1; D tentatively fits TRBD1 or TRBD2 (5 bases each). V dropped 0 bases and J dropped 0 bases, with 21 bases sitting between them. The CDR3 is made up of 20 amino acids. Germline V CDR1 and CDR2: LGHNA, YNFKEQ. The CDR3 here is CASSQDRNGRATSSYNEQFF. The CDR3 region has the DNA TGTGCCAGCAGCCAAGATCGTAATGGCAGGGCCACTAGCTCCTACAATGAGCAGTTCTTC.